This T cell receptor beta chain came from a study of radiotherapy plus CTLA-4 blockade in lung cancer. At the level of the study: More than 15% of patients responded objectively, and approximately 33% achieved disease control. Study results and limitations: Some TCR clones had been derived from tumors. These clones expanded in peripheral blood after radiotherapy plus ipilimumab. Early shifts in blood T cell clones, with interferon-beta, reportedly predicted response best.

Sequenced by immunoSEQ multiplex PCR; TCRdb stores in-frame clones only, minus some. Among 90,000 or so clones listed, around four fifths were seen once. Trimming cost V 4 bases and J 7 bases; bases outside gene matches: 11. The CDR3 consists of 16 residues. Germline-derived CDR1 and CDR2 are MNHEY and SVGAGI. In chemo-refractory metastatic non-small-cell lung cancer, patients got ipilimumab CTLA-4 blockade together with focal radiation. A remark on this clone: Its antigen remains unknown.

The material sequenced was peripheral blood, taken from a patient treated with radiotherapy plus ipilimumab. The source of this sequence is a human donor with non-small cell lung cancer who had stable disease on radiotherapy plus ipilimumab. The chain joins TRBV6-5 to TRBJ1-5, with 9 bases lining up with TRBD1. In DNA, the CDR3 is TGTGCCAGCAGTTCGGAGAGGGTAACAGGGGGCCAGCCCCAGCATTTT. Its protein product is CASSSERVTGGQPQHF.